This is a list of T cell receptor beta chains from one sample in a study of post-analysis software for immune sequencing data. Each CDR3 protein is one row after TCRdb ran MiXCR on the PCR reads. This sample carries some 700,000 distinct CDR3 sequences, approximately 59% of them seen once, and the ten largest clones take 11%. Material for sequencing was blood. The receptors were sampled from a girl aged 2-10 years with multiple sclerosis. Both conserved end residues are part of each CDR3. Fields, in order: CDR3 protein, CDR3 DNA, D gene, clone size, V gene, J gene. D genes are given only for firm matches. Some rows have no size entry. The others give once, few or many, or a class for an expanded clone.

CDR3: CASSLAPEGYEQYF
DNA: TGCGCCAGCAGCTTGGCCCCGGAGGGGTACGAGCAGTACTTC
D: .
size: .
V: TRBV5-1
J: TRBJ2-7

CDR3: CSASLLAGVIEQYF
DNA: TGCAGTGCTAGCCTACTAGCGGGAGTCATCGAGCAGTACTTC
D: TRBD2
size: .
V: TRBV20-1
J: TRBJ2-7

CDR3: CASSLLRADTQYF
DNA: TGTGCCAGCAGTTTATTGAGGGCGGATACGCAGTATTTT
D: .
size: few
V: TRBV12-3/TRBV12-4
J: TRBJ2-3

CDR3: CSVEEGTGGAYNEQFF
DNA: TGCAGCGTTGAAGAGGGGACAGGGGGCGCATATAATGAGCAGTTCTTC
D: TRBD1
size: few
V: TRBV29-1
J: TRBJ2-1

CDR3: CASSQLYQGEVDGYTF
DNA: TGCGCCAGCAGCCAGTTATACCAGGGGGAAGTGGATGGCTACACCTTC
D: TRBD1
size: .
V: TRBV4-1
J: TRBJ1-2

CDR3: CASHRATTSRYGYTF
DNA: TGTGCCAGTCACAGGGCAACAACTTCCCGCTATGGCTACACCTTC
D: .
size: .
V: TRBV28
J: TRBJ1-2

CDR3: CSALPGQNVNEQFF
DNA: TGCAGTGCTCTCCCGGGACAGAATGTCAATGAGCAGTTCTTC
D: TRBD1
size: .
V: TRBV20-1
J: TRBJ2-1

CDR3: CSVGGQATNYGYTF
DNA: TGCAGTGTAGGCGGACAGGCAACTAACTATGGCTACACCTTC
D: TRBD1
size: few
V: TRBV20-1
J: TRBJ1-2

CDR3: CASSFLRGLTDTQYF
DNA: TGTGCCAGCAGCTTCCTGCGGGGCCTCACAGATACGCAGTATTTT
D: .
size: .
V: TRBV7-9
J: TRBJ2-3

CDR3: CSARDGGTGLYNSPLHF
DNA: TGCAGTGCTAGAGATGGTGGGACAGGACTATATAATTCACCCCTCCACTTT
D: TRBD1
size: .
V: TRBV20-1
J: TRBJ1-6

CDR3: CASSLGRVLSYEQYF
DNA: TGTGCCAGCAGTTTAGGTAGGGTACTCTCCTACGAGCAGTACTTC
D: .
size: few
V: TRBV12-3/TRBV12-4
J: TRBJ2-7

CDR3: CASSPAAGDYGYTF
DNA: TGCGCCAGCAGCCCCGCAGCAGGAGACTATGGCTACACCTTC
D: .
size: .
V: TRBV4-3
J: TRBJ1-2

CDR3: CASSQTRATYNEQFF
DNA: TGTGCCAGCTCACAGACTAGGGCCACCTACAATGAGCAGTTCTTC
D: .
size: .
V: TRBV18
J: TRBJ2-1

CDR3: CASSPDRVWNEQFF
DNA: TGTGCCAGCAGCCCGGACAGGGTCTGGAATGAGCAGTTCTTC
D: TRBD1
size: .
V: TRBV7-9
J: TRBJ2-1

CDR3: CATTGGGNEQFF
DNA: TGTGCCACCACAGGGGGCGGGAATGAGCAGTTCTTC
D: TRBD1
size: .
V: TRBV11-2
J: TRBJ2-1

CDR3: CSAPQGAEEKLFF
DNA: TGCAGTGCTCCTCAGGGGGCGGAGGAAAAACTGTTTTTT
D: TRBD1
size: .
V: TRBV20-1
J: TRBJ1-4

CDR3: CASSEKGASGDNEQFF
DNA: TGTGCCAGCAGTGAAAAAGGGGCTAGCGGGGACAATGAGCAGTTCTTC
D: TRBD2
size: few
V: TRBV6-4
J: TRBJ2-1

CDR3: CASSLLAGGLHEQFF
DNA: TGTGCCAGCAGTCTACTAGCGGGGGGGCTCCATGAGCAGTTCTTC
D: TRBD2
size: .
V: TRBV27
J: TRBJ2-1